This T cell receptor (beta chain) came from a study of blood T cells in healthy people across ages. Trimming took 2 bases from V and 5 from J, leaving 13 bases between them. Looked up from germline, CDR1 is SGHRS and CDR2 is YFSETQ. The CDR3 has 14 amino acids. A second PCR, run for about 7 to 11 cycles, used a sample-barcoded 5' primer plus a J-beta primer mix. Per-sample output comprised a minimum of 2.5 million paired-end reads containing CDR3. A single record per CDR3 protein comes from TCRdb applying MiXCR to the 5' RACE reads. The table has around 690,000 distinct CDR3 sequences, under 70% seen once.

This chain connects TRBV5-1 to TRBJ2-5; D not certain. Sample: blood. This clonotype was obtained from a man aged 55 to 70 in good health. CDR3 nucleotides: TGCGCCAGCAGCTTAGAGTCGTCCTCCGAGACCCAGTACTTC. Encoded protein: CASSLESSSETQYF. Filled out from reference TRBV5-1 and TRBJ2-5, the complete variable domain reads KAGVTQTPRYLIKTRGQQVTLSCSPISGHRSVSWYQQTPGQGLQFLFEYFSETQRNKGNFPGRFSGRQFSNSRSEMNVSTLELGDSALYLCASSLESSSETQYFGPGTRLLVL.